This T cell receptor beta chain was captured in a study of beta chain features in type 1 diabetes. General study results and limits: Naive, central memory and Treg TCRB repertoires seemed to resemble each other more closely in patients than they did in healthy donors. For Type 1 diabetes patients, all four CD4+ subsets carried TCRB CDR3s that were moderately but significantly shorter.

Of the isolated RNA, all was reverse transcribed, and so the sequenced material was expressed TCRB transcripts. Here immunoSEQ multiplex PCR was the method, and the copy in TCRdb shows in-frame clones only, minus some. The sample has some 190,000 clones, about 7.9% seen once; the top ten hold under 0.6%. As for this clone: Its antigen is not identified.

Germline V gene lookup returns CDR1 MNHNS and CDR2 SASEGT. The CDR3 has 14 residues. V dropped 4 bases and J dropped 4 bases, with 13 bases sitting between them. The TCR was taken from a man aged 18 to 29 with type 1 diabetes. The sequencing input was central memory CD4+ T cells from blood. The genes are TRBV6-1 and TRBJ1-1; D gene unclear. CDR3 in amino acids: CASSAWGEGTEAFF. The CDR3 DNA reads TGTGCCAGCAGTGCTTGGGGAGAAGGCACTGAAGCTTTCTTT.